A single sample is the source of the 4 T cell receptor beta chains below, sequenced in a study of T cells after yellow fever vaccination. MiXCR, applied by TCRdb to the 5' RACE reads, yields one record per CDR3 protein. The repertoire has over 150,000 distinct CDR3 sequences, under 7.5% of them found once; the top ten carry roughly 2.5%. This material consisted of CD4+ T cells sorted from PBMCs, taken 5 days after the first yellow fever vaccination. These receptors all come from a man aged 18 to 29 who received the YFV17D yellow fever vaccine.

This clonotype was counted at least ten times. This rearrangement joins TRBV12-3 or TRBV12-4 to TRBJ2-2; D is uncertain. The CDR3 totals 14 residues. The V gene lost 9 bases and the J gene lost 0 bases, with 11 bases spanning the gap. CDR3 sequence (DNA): TGTGCCAGTGAGAGGTCCACGAACACCGGGGAGCTGTTTTTT. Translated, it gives CASERSTNTGELFF.

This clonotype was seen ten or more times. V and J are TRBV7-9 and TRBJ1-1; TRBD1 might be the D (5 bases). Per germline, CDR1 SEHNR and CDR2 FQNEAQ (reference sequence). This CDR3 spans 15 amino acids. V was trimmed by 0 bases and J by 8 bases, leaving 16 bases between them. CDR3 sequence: CASSLAGQRKGEAFF. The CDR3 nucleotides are TGTGCCAGCAGCTTAGCGGGGCAGCGCAAAGGGGAAGCTTTCTTT.

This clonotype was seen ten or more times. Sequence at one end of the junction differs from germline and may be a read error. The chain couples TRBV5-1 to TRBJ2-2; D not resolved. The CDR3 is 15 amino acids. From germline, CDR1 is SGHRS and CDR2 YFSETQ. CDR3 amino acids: CASNLELANTGELFF. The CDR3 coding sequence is TGCGCCAGCAACTTGGAACTCGCGAACACCGGGGAGCTGTTTTTT.

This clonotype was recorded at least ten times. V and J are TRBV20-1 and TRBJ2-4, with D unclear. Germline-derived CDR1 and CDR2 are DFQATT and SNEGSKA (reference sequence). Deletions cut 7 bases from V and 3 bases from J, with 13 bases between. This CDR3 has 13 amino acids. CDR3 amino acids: CSVWVVGKNIQYF. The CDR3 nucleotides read TGCAGTGTCTGGGTTGTGGGCAAAAACATTCAGTACTTC.